This T cell receptor (beta chain) is from a study of blood T cells in healthy people across ages. Findings of the study overall: Older individuals had lower TCR beta diversity per million T cells (the decline was roughly linear). Aged donors had fewer naive CD4+ cells and lower diversity than long-lived donors.

Together with a sample-barcoded 5' primer, a J-beta primer mix was included in a second PCR lasting about 6 to 11 cycles. One entry per CDR3 protein, called by TCRdb with MiXCR from the 5' RACE reads. The sample holds about a million distinct CDR3 sequences; roughly two fifths are singletons and the top ten take approximately 14%. The V gene's germline CDR1 is LGHNA and CDR2 YNFKEQ. The V and J ends lost 1 base and 0 bases, in that order; junction bases with no gene match: 3. There are 16 residues in the CDR3. In its sample, this clonotype was seen a few times. Its antigen is currently unknown. The TCR comes from a man between 18 and 29 years old in good health. Sequenced input: blood. The rearrangement links TRBV4-2 to TRBJ2-5; 9 bases agree with TRBD1. The CDR3 region has the DNA TGTGCCAGCAGCCAAGGGGGGACAGGGAACCAAGAGACCCAGTACTTC. Its protein product is CASSQGGTGNQETQYF.